This T cell receptor beta chain was captured by sequencing in a study of T cell repertoires in cytomegalovirus infection. MiXCR, run by TCRdb on the reads, gives a single entry per CDR3 protein. Of 70,000 or so distinct CDR3 sequences in the sample, under 30% were seen once. This clonotype came up a few times. The antigen remains undetermined. The sample here was CD8+ T cells from cultured PBMCs, taken from culture after CMV antigen stimulation. This receptor was obtained from a human donor in good health (CMV status not recorded). Some clones in this sample may be carry-over from other donors' samples.

The CDR3 region has the DNA TGTGCCAGCACCGCGCTAGAGGGGGAGCAGTACTTC. Translating it yields CASTALEGEQYF. The V gene is TRBV7-2, the J gene TRBJ2-7, with D perhaps given as TRBD1 or TRBD2 (5 bases each). The CDR3 length is 12 residues. V was pared by 7 bases and J by 7 bases, with 14 bases between. Germline V gene sequence: CDR1 SGHTA, CDR2 FQGNSA.